This entry concerns a single TCR beta chain. These data are taken from a study of blood T cell repertoires in COVID-19. Study overall: The study drew acute and convalescent COVID-19 samples from the United States, Italy and Spain. PBMCs, B-cell-depleted T cells, or T cells were the source of the cDNA or gDNA that made up the material.

Methods used by the authors: Scientists estimated how many nucleated cells there were by amplifying reference gene primers. Sequenced by immunoSEQ multiplex PCR; TCRdb stores in-frame clones only, minus some. V, J and clone size are those of that table, while D and trimming were read from the DNA. In the table there are some 260,000 clones, about 91% of which are singletons. V lost 3 bases to trimming and J lost 2 bases, with 17 bases between them. From germline, CDR1 is LNHDA and CDR2 SQIVND (reference sequence). The CDR3 extends over 17 amino acids. Enrolment of Seattle patients took place during active infection, and they were followed longitudinally.

V and J are TRBV19 and TRBJ2-1, with a possible D match to TRBD2 (5 bases). The receptor comes from a woman between 25 and 40 years old with COVID-19, enrolled during active disease. What was sequenced was peripheral blood. The CDR3 loop is CASSIPLGGYTYNEQFF. CDR3 bases: TGTGCCAGTAGTATTCCCCTTGGCGGGTACACCTACAATGAGCAGTTCTTC.